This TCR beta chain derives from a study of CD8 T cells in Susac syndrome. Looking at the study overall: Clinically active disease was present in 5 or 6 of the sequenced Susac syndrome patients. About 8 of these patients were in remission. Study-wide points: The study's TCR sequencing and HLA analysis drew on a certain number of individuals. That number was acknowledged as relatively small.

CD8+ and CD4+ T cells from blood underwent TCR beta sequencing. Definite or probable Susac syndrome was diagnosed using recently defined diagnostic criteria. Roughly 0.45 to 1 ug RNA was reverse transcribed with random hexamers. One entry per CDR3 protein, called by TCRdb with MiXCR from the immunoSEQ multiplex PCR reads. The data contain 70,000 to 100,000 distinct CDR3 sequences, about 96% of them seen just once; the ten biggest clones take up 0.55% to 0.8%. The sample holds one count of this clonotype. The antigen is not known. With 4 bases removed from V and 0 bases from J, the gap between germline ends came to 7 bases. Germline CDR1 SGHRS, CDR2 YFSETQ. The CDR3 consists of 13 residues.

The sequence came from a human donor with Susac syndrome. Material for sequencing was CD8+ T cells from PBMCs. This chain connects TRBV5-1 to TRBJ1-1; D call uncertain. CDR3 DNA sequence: TGCGCCAGCAGCCTGACACTGAACACTGAAGCTTTCTTT. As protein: CASSLTLNTEAFF.